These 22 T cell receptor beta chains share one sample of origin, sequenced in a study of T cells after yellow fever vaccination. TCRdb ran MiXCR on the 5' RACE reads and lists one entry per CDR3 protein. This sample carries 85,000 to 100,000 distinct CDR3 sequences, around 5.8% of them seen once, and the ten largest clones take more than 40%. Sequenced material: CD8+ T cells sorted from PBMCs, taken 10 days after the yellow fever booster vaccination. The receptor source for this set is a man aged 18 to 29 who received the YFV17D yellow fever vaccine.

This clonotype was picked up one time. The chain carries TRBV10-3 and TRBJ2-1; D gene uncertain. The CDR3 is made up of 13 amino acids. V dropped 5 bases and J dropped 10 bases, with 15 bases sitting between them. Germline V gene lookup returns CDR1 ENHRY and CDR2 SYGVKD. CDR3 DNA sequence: TGTGCCATCAGTAAAAAGGGTGGTGAAGAGCAGTTCTTC. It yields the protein CAISKKGGEEQFF.

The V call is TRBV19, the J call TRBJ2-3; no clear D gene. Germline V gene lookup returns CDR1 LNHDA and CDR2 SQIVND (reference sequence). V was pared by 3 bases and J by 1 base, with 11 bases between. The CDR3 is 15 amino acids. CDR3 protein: CASSILFSGTDTQYF. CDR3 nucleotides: TGTGCCAGTAGTATTTTATTCTCGGGCACAGATACGCAGTATTTT.

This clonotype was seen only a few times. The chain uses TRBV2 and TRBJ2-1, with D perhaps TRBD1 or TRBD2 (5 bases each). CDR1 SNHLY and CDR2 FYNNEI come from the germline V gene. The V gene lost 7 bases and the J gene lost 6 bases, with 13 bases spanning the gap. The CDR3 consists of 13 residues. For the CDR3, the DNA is TGTGCCAGCAATGGGGGAACAGCCAATGAGCAGTTCTTC. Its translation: CASNGGTANEQFF.

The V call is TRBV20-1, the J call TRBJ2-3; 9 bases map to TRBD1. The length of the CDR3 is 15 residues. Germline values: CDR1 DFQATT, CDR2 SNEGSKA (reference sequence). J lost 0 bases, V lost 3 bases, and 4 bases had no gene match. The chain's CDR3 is CSASPGTGSTDTQYF. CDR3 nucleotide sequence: TGCAGTGCTAGTCCTGGGACAGGGAGCACAGATACGCAGTATTTT.

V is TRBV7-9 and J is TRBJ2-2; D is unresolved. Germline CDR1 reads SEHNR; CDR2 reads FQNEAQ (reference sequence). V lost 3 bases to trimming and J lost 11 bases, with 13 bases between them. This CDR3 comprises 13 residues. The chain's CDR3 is CASSFSQDDELFF. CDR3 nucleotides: TGTGCCAGCAGCTTCTCCCAGGATGATGAGCTGTTTTTT.

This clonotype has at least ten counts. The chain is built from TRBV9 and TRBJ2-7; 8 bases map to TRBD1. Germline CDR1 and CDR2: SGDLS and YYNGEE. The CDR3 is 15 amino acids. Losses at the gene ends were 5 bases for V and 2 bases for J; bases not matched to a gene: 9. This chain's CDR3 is CASSPGDRITYEQYF. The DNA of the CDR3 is TGTGCCAGCAGTCCCGGGGACAGGATTACCTACGAGCAGTACTTC.

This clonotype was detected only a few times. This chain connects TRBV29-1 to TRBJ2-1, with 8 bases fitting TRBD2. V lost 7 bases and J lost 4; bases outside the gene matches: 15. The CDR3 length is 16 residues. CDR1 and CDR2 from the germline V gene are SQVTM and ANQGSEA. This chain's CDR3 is CSATARGLGHYNEQFF. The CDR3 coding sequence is TGCAGCGCCACCGCGAGGGGACTAGGACATTACAATGAGCAGTTCTTC.

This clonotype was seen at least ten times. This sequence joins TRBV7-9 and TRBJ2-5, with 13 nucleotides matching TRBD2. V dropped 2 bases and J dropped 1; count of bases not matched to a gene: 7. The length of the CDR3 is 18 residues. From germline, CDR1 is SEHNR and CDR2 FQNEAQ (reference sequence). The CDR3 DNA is TGTGCCAGCAGCTTAACCGGGACTAGCGGGGCCGGCCAAGAGACCCAGTACTTC. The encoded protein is CASSLTGTSGAGQETQYF. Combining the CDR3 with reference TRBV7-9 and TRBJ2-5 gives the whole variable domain DTGVSQNPRHKITKRGQNVTFRCDPISEHNRLYWYRQTLGQGPEFLTYFQNEAQLEKSRLLSDRFSAERPKGSFSTLEIQRTEQGDSAMYLCASSLTGTSGAGQETQYFGPGTRLLVL.

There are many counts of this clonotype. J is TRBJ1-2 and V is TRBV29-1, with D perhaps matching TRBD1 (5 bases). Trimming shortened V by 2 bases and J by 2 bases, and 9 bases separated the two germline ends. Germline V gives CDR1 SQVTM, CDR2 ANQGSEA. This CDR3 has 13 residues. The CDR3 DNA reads TGCAGCGTTGAAAACGGGGACAACTATGGCTACACCTTC. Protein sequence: CSVENGDNYGYTF.

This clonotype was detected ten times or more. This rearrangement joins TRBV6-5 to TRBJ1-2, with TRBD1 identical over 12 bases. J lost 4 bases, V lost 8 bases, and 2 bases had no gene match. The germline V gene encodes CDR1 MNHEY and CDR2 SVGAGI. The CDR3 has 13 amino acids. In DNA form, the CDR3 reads TGTGCCAGCGGGACAGGGGGCTTCTATGGCTACACCTTC. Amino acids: CASGTGGFYGYTF.

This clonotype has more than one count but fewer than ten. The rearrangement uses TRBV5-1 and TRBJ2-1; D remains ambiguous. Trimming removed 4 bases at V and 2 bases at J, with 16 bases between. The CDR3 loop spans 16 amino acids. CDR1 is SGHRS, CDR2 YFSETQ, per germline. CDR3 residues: CASSPGLGITYNEQFF. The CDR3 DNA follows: TGCGCCAGCAGCCCCGGGCTGGGGATTACCTACAATGAGCAGTTCTTC. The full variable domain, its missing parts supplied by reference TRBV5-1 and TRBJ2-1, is KAGVTQTPRYLIKTRGQQVTLSCSPISGHRSVSWYQQTPGQGLQFLFEYFSETQRNKGNFPGRFSGRQFSNSRSEMNVSTLELGDSALYLCASSPGLGITYNEQFFGPGTRLTVL.

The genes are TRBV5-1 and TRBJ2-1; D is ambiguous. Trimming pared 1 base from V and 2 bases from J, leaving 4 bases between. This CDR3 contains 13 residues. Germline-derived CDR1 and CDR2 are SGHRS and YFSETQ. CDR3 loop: CASSLRAYNEQFF. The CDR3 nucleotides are TGCGCCAGCAGCTTGAGGGCCTACAATGAGCAGTTCTTC.

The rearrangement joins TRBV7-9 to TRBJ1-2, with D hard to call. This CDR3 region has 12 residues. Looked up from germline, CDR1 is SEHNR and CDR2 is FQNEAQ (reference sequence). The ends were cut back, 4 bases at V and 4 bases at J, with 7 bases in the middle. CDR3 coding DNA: TGTGCCAGCAGCTCCACCCCCTATGGCTACACCTTC. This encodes CASSSTPYGYTF.

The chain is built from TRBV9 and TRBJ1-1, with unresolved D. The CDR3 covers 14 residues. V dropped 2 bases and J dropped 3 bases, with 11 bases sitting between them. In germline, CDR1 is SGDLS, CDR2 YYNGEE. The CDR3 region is CASSVGRLDTEAFF. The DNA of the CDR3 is TGTGCCAGCAGCGTGGGCAGGCTTGACACTGAAGCTTTCTTT.

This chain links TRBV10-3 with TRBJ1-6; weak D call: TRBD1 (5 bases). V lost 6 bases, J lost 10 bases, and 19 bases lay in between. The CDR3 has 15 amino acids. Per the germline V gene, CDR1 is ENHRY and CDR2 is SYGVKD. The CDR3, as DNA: TGTGCCATCAGCCAGGGACCCGGGATATCATCACCCCTCCACTTT. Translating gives CAISQGPGISSPLHF.

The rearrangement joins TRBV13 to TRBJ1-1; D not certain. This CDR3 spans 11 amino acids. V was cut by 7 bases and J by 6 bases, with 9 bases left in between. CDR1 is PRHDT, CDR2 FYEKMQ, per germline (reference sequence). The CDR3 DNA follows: TGTGCCAGCACCTTTGGGTCTGAAGCTTTCTTT. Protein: CASTFGSEAFF. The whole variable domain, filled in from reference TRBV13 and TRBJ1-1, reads AAGVIQSPRHLIKEKRETATLKCYPIPRHDTVYWYQQGPGQDPQFLISFYEKMQSDKGSIPDRFSAQQFSDYHSELNMSSLELGDSALYFCASTFGSEAFFGQGTRLTVV.

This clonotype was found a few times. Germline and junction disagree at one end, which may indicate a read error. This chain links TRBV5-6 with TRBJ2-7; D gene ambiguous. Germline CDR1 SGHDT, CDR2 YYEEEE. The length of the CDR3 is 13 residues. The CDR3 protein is CASSSYSARPMRF. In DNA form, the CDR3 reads TGTGCCAGCAGCTCATATTCTGCGCGGCCCATGAGGTTC.

CDR3 region: CASSFGGGLQETQYF. Here the CDR3 DNA reads TGTGCCAGCAGCTTCGGGGGGGGCCTACAAGAGACCCAGTACTTC. The chain recombines TRBV7-6 with TRBJ2-5, with 8 bases matching TRBD2. Germline loops: CDR1 SGHVS, CDR2 FNYEAQ. The junction had 5 bases not matched to a gene; V was cut back by 3 bases and J by 2 bases. The CDR3 is 15 amino acids.

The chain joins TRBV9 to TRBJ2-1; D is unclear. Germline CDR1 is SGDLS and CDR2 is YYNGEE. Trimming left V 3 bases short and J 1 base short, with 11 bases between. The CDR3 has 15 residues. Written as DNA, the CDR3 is TGTGCCAGCAGCGGTAGGAAGGGTTCCTACAATGAGCAGTTCTTC. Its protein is CASSGRKGSYNEQFF. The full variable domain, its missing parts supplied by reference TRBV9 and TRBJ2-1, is DSGVTQTPKHLITATGQRVTLRCSPRSGDLSVYWYQQSLDQGLQFLIQYYNGEERAKGNILERFSAQQFPDLHSELNLSSLELGDSALYFCASSGRKGSYNEQFFGPGTRLTVL.

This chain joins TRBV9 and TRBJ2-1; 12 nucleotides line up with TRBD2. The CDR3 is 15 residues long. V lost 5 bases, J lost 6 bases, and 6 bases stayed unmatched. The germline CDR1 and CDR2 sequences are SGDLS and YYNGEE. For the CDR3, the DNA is TGTGCCAGCAGTGATCCTAGCGGGGGGGCCAATGAGCAGTTCTTC. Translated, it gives CASSDPSGGANEQFF.

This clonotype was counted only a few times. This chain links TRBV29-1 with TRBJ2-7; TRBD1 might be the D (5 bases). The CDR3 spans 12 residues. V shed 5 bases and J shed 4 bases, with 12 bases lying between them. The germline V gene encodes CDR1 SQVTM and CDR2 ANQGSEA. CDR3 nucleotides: TGCAGCGTTCAGGTCCAGGGTTACGAGCAGTACTTC. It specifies CSVQVQGYEQYF.

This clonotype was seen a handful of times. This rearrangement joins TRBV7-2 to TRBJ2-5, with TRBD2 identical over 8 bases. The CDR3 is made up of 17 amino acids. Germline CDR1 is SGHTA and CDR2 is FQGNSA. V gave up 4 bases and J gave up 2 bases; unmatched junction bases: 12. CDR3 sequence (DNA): TGTGCCAGCAGCTCCTCGGTGGGGCGGGGGGTACAAGAGACCCAGTACTTC. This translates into CASSSSVGRGVQETQYF.